Sequencing of this TCR beta chain was carried out in a study of T-cell memory formation after mild COVID-19 (dated by TCRdb to the early 2020s). Context from the whole study: TCR sequence clusters from the two donors were found to be largely donor specific. Longitudinal TCRalpha and TCRbeta repertoire sequencing tracked T-cell clones expanding and contracting after mild COVID-19 in a couple of donors. The cohort comprised two young, previously healthy adult volunteers, one female and one male.

The sequencer listed for this sample is Illumina NovaSeq 6000. Using 5'RACE with constant-segment primers, TCRalpha and TCRbeta cDNA libraries were constructed, with sample barcodes and unique molecular identifiers added in the process. RNA was extracted from every sample with Trizol reagent. Amplification of the libraries took two PCR steps, and the second step added a second sample barcode plus Illumina TruSeq adapters. Sequencing of the libraries was done on an Illumina NovaSeq, producing 2 x 150 bp paired-end reads. The original pipeline was this. With migec v1.2.7, reads were demultiplexed and then collapsed into UMI-guided consensus sequences. Using mixcr v2.1.11, the UMI consensuses were aligned to TRA and TRB V and J templates and assembled into clonotypes. A clonotype was counted as expanded or contracted only if both edgeR and NoisET called the change significant, with noise models trained on biological replicates. edgeR calls used a false discovery rate-adjusted p below 0.01 and a log2 fold-change threshold of 1. As an exploratory analysis of dynamics, max-normalized trajectories of the 1000 most abundant clonotypes were examined by PCA with hierarchical clustering. The CD4 or CD8 phenotype of responding clones was assigned using the separately sequenced CD4+ and CD8+ repertoires. The public sequencing data were trimmed at Q25 with fastp and processed into clonotypes with MiXCR by TCRdb, which kept only in-frame beta chains. Identical CDR3 proteins give one entry, which carries the most common genes and DNA. These V and J calls originate from TCRdb's pipeline instead of the authors' own analysis. The sample yields approximately 350,000 distinct CDR3 sequences; around an eighth were counted once. Of the sample, roughly a fifth is held by the ten largest clones.

This clonotype was detected a few times. This receptor's antigen is unknown. Base qualities are missing; no much larger clone stands one base away. A distance of 14 bases separates the germline ends of V and J, which lose 5 bases and 2 bases respectively. CDR1 WNHNN and CDR2 SYGVQD were looked up in the germline V gene (reference sequence). The CDR3 holds 15 amino acids from the cysteine to the phenylalanine. CDR3 DNA is the only sequence kept; it has 45 bases, read in frame from the first base. Ficoll-Paque density gradient centrifugation was used to isolate PBMCs. Summary of the overall study and its limitations: Some responding clones were detected in pre-infection memory, which suggested that pre-existing cross-reactive memory T cells had joined the SARS-CoV-2 response. Contracting CD4+ clones were found mainly in CM and EM memory subsets, while CD8+ clones were enriched in EMRA. Clones contracting from day 15 to 85 had balanced CD4/CD8 phenotypes, while a second wave expanding from day 15 to 37 was biased towards CD4+. The study covered only two mild cases, and larger cohorts including severe cases with pre-infection samples were considered necessary. SARS-CoV-2 specificity was not confirmed for the second-wave clones peaking on day 37.

Input material: PBMCs or a T cell subset sorted from them (not recorded which). The TCR comes from a man between 18 and 35 years old who had mild COVID-19 (a few samples of this study predate the infection). The sample titles of this study are shuffled in the database, so cell type and time point are left out; the donor was told from shared clones. This chain joins TRBV10-1 to TRBJ2-3, with an unclear D gene assignment. The CDR3 sequence is CASSRARSPTDTQYF. The nucleotide sequence reads TGCGCCAGCAGTCGGGCCAGATCTCCCACAGATACGCAGTATTTT.